This T cell receptor (beta chain) came from a study of blood T cell repertoires in COVID-19. Study background: Sites in the United States, Italy and Spain provided acute and convalescent COVID-19 samples. The cDNA or gDNA used as material had been derived from T cells, B-cell-depleted T cells, or PBMCs.

Original data processing: The assay estimated nucleated cells by amplifying reference gene primers. Generated by immunoSEQ multiplex PCR, the TCRdb table keeps only in-frame clones and is missing some. From that table come the V and J calls and clone size; the DNA was used to work out D and trimming. This table holds a few hundred thousand clones, roughly 85% found once. This CDR3 has 13 amino acids. The germline V gene encodes CDR1 PRHDT and CDR2 FYEKMQ (reference sequence). Trimming removed 4 bases at V and 2 bases at J, with 9 bases between. This sequence was found in a human donor in a cohort sampled during active COVID-19. The J gene is TRBJ2-7, the V gene TRBV13; weak D call: TRBD2 (5 bases). Input material: peripheral blood. CDR3: CASSWTGTYEQYF. CDR3 DNA sequence: TGTGCCAGCAGCTGGACTGGAACCTACGAGCAGTACTTC.